These T cell receptor beta chains were read from a single sample in a study of radiotherapy plus CTLA-4 blockade in lung cancer. Sequencing was performed with immunoSEQ multiplex PCR; in TCRdb, only in-frame clones are kept and a portion is missing. The repertoire has around 82,000 clones, more than 85% of them found once; the top ten carry roughly a sixth. The starting material was peripheral blood, obtained from a patient treated with radiotherapy plus ipilimumab. The receptors originated from a human donor with non-small cell lung cancer that progressed on radiotherapy plus ipilimumab. Each CDR3 is given with its conserved first and last residue.

TRBV19 | CASSPGGSIYEQYF
TRBV7-8 | CASSLGGLGYTF
TRBV5-1 | CASSPDREGLDGYTF
TRBV19 | CASSARGQTPGQPQHF
TRBV4-1 | CASSLLTGVMNTEAFF
TRBV29-1 | CSILAGEETQYF
TRBV6-5 | CASSSGTSGSLSEQFF
TRBV6-6 | CASSYVGSNQPQHF
TRBV28 | CASSLLRVGGGTYEQYF
TRBV7-3 | CASSLSQDNEQFF
TRBV2 | CASSGVSPEQYF
TRBV6-5 | CASSYGLDTQYF
TRBV4-3 | CASSQEAGQPTGELFF
TRBV5-5 | CASSAGGSDRGTVWGEQYF
TRBV5-1 | CASSLSAANSGNTIYF
TRBV11-1 | CASSFSLAPQETQYF
TRBV5-1 | CASSPDNNYGYTF
TRBV18 | CASSPKGDENTEAFF
TRBV7-9 | CASSLSGAVKTEAFF
TRBV19 | CASSIKWTGFTAFSYEQYF
TRBV19 | CASSMWAASPHF
TRBV7-8 | CASSPLAGSDTQYF
TRBV25-1 | CASSGGNQPQHF
TRBV6-1 | CASSARNHGYTF
TRBV6-5 | CASSRGQGTNEKLFF
TRBV4-3 | CASSQVGKGGIDGYTF
TRBV15 | CATSRGGELFF
TRBV28 | CASRPNSGVRTVADTQYF
TRBV27 | CASSTGPYNEQFF
TRBV18 | CASSPSGTGAISGANVLTF
TRBV21-1 | CASSCTGTGFYEQYF
TRBV18 | CASSQEMNTEAFF
TRBV13 | CASSDQARFGYTF
TRBV4-3 | CASSQGPGLGSTDTQYF
TRBV6-1 | CASSVGTFSNQPQHF
TRBV29-1 | CSVVGRGTYEQYF
TRBV7-2 | CASSSQTSVTDTQYF
TRBV7-6 | CASSPGGSSFYEQYF
TRBV7-3 | CASSFLAESKQFF
TRBV11-1 | CASSTIRGTYSYEQYF
TRBV6-1 | CATPRAAGDTQYF
TRBV7-2 | CASSFWAALTPGEQYF